These T cell receptor beta chains were read from a single sample in a study of identifying expanded T cells in peripheral blood. TCRdb's table, derived via immunoSEQ multiplex PCR, lists solely in-frame clones and lacks some. The table records about 100,000 clones, around 85% of them present only once. The specimen was blood. These TCRs come from a person aged 18-69 years in good health. CDR3s include the opening cysteine and the closing phenylalanine or tryptophan. A D gene is named only where the DNA matches it firmly. Expanded clones are given a class, and other clones once, few, many or no size at all.

>.|.|TRBV4-1|14|TRBJ2-3
TGCGCCAGCAGCCAAGACGGGGGTGTTGATACGCAGTATTTT
CASSQDGGVDTQYF
>few|.|TRBV30|12|TRBJ1-3
TGTGCCTGGAAGCGCTCTGGAAACACCATATATTTT
CAWKRSGNTIYF
>once|TRBD2|TRBV19|16|TRBJ2-6
TGTGCCAGTAGAGCGGGGGCCGACTCTGGGGCCAACGTCCTGACTTTC
CASRAGADSGANVLTF
>.|.|TRBV5-4|15|TRBJ1-3
TGTGCCAGCAGCTTGTACGGAGCCTCTGGAAACACCATATATTTT
CASSLYGASGNTIYF
>.|.|TRBV4-1|15|TRBJ2-7
TGCGCCAGCAGCCAAGCTCGGGACAACCCCTACGAGCAGTACTTC
CASSQARDNPYEQYF
>.|TRBD2|TRBV7-9|15|TRBJ2-1
TGTGCCAGCAGCTCGACTAGCGGGGAATACAATGAGCAGTTCTTC
CASSSTSGEYNEQFF
>.|.|TRBV15|16|TRBJ2-1
TGTGCCACCAGCTCGAGGGGGGGGGCTAGCGGAGCGTTGCAGTTCTTC
CATSSRGGASGALQFF
>.|.|TRBV28|13|TRBJ2-7
TGTGCCAGCAGTCTTAGGGGTAGGTACGAGCAGTACTTC
CASSLRGRYEQYF
>.|.|TRBV6-5|13|TRBJ2-7
TGTGCCAGCAGAACGACTGATTCCTACGAGCAGTACTTC
CASRTTDSYEQYF
>.|.|TRBV27|13|TRBJ2-5
TGTGCCACCCGTGGGCCCTCCGGGGAGACCCAGTACTTC
CATRGPSGETQYF
>.|.|TRBV7-8|14|TRBJ1-5
TGTGCCAGCAGCCGGCGGTGGGGGGAACAGCCCCAGCATTTT
CASSRRWGEQPQHF
>.|.|TRBV6-1|15|TRBJ2-2
TGTGCCAGCAGCCGGTGGCAGGGTTCCTCCGGGGAGCTGTTTTTT
CASSRWQGSSGELFF
>.|.|TRBV29-1|13|TRBJ1-2
TGCAGCGTTGTCACGGGGAGTGCCCATGGCTACACCTTC
CSVVTGSAHGYTF
>.|.|TRBV7-8|13|TRBJ1-1
TGTGCCAGCAGCCCTACAGGGCTCACTGAAGCTTTCTTT
CASSPTGLTEAFF
>.|.|TRBV29-1|12|TRBJ2-1
TGCAGCGTCGGGACTGCCGGGGATGAGCAGTTCTTC
CSVGTAGDEQFF
>.|.|TRBV7-2|15|TRBJ1-6
TGTGCCAGCAGCCATGGACACCTTAGGAATTCACCCCTCCACTTT
CASSHGHLRNSPLHF
>once|.|TRBV28|14|TRBJ1-2
TGTGCCAGCCGCATTGAGATTGGGAACTATGGCTACACCTTC
CASRIEIGNYGYTF
>.|.|TRBV2|18|TRBJ2-1
TGTGCCAGCAGAGCCCGCATACAGGGTGGGGCACTCTACAATGAGCAGTTCTTC
CASRARIQGGALYNEQFF
>.|TRBD1|TRBV6-5|15|TRBJ1-1
TGTGCCAGCAGTTACTCGAACAGGGGAATTACTGAAGCTTTCTTT
CASSYSNRGITEAFF
>.|.|TRBV11-2|15|TRBJ2-1
TGTGCCAGCAGCTTCCTGGGCGGGTACATCAATGAGCAGTTCTTC
CASSFLGGYINEQFF
>.|.|TRBV7-9|14|TRBJ2-1
TGTGCCAGCAGCATCCGGGATTTCTACAATGAGCAGTTCTTC
CASSIRDFYNEQFF
>.|.|TRBV30|12|TRBJ1-1
TGTGCCTGGGGGCCGACAGTCACTGAAGCTTTCTTT
CAWGPTVTEAFF